The 8 T cell receptor beta chains below were found in one sample sequenced in a study of shared clonotypes between healthy human individuals. Using immunoSEQ multiplex PCR, the repertoire was profiled, and TCRdb retains in-frame clones only, with some absent. Of some 700,000 clones in the sample, roughly 87% are singletons; the top ten hold about 34%. Sequencing was done on a sample of memory CD8+ T cells from PBMCs. Subset in this sample: CD45RO+ cells pooled with CCR7-negative TemRA cells. The receptors originated from a man aged 18 to 35 in good health. Some clones in this sample may be carry-over from other donors' samples.

V gene TRBV7-9 combines with J gene TRBJ2-7; D not resolved. V was cut by 6 bases and J by 2 bases, with 14 bases left in between. The CDR3 sequence is 14 residues long. In germline, CDR1 is SEHNR, CDR2 FQNEAQ (reference sequence). DNA for the CDR3: TGTGCCAGCAGTTTAAACTGGGGAACCTACGAGCAGTACTTC. Residues: CASSLNWGTYEQYF.

The chain joins TRBV15 to TRBJ2-1; the D gene is possibly TRBD2 (6 bases). Trimming left V 10 bases short and J 0 bases short, with 13 bases between. The CDR3 length is 14 residues. The germline gives CDR1 LNHNV, CDR2 YYDKDF (reference sequence). The CDR3 loop is CASSGGSSYNEQFF. CDR3 nucleotide sequence: TGTGCCAGTAGCGGAGGTAGCTCCTACAATGAGCAGTTCTTC.

The V call is TRBV29-1, the J call TRBJ2-2, with no clear D. Germline CDR1 SQVTM, CDR2 ANQGSEA. V was clipped by 3 bases and J by 8 bases, with 7 bases between them. The CDR3 is 11 residues long. The CDR3 loop reads CSVEREGELFF. CDR3 DNA sequence: TGCAGCGTTGAGAGAGAAGGGGAGCTGTTTTTT.

The V and J genes are TRBV7-9 and TRBJ2-1; D possibly corresponds to TRBD1 (6 bases). V gave up 5 bases and J gave up 6 bases, with 20 bases separating them. The CDR3 has 16 residues. Germline V gives CDR1 SEHNR, CDR2 FQNEAQ (reference sequence). The CDR3 DNA follows: TGTGCCAGCAGCGAGGACAGCCGGGCGATTATCAATGAGCAGTTCTTC. Translated: CASSEDSRAIINEQFF.

V usage is TRBV27 and J usage is TRBJ2-1; D possibly corresponds to TRBD2 (6 bases). Germline V gives CDR1 MNHEY, CDR2 SMNVEV (reference sequence). V lost 5 bases to trimming and J lost 6 bases, with 17 bases between them. The length of the CDR3 is 15 residues. The CDR3 reads CASSPTGTALNEQFF. The CDR3 nucleotides read TGTGCCAGCAGTCCCACCGGGACTGCACTCAATGAGCAGTTCTTC.

This chain joins TRBV19 and TRBJ2-1, with D possibly matching TRBD1 (6 bases). V was clipped by 3 bases and J by 4 bases, with 19 bases between them. The germline V gene encodes CDR1 LNHDA and CDR2 SQIVND (reference sequence). The CDR3 totals 17 residues. The CDR3 DNA reads TGTGCCAGTAGTATGAGGGGAACGGACAGTTTGTACAATGAGCAGTTCTTC. It codes for CASSMRGTDSLYNEQFF.

This clone was detected only a few times. V gene TRBV4-1 combines with J gene TRBJ1-1, with 7 bases matching TRBD1. Germline lookup yields CDR1 MGHRA and CDR2 YSYEKL. V dropped 4 bases and J dropped 4; count of bases not matched to a gene: 3. The CDR3 has 13 residues. CDR3 coding DNA: TGCGCCAGCAGCCCGCGACAGGGCACTGAAGCTTTCTTT. Amino acids: CASSPRQGTEAFF.

CDR3 in DNA: TGCGCCAGCAGCCACCACCGACTCTCCTATAATTCACCCCTCCACTTT. The encoded protein is CASSHHRLSYNSPLHF. The genes are TRBV4-3 and TRBJ1-6; D unresolved. Germline CDR1 and CDR2: LGHNA and YSLEER. CDR3 length equals 16 residues. Trimming took 3 bases from V and 0 from J, leaving 9 bases between them.